This TCR beta chain was recovered during a study of OX40 agonist ivuxolimab in advanced cancers. Some clones are missing from TCRdb's copy, which holds only in-frame ones; the method was immunoSEQ multiplex PCR. The profile shows roughly 70,000 clones, approximately 86% of them singletons. CDR1 and CDR2 from the germline V gene are ENHRY and SYGVKD. The CDR3 loop spans 14 amino acids. Trimming at V came to 6 bases and at J to 1 base, leaving 3 bases not matched to a gene. The V gene is TRBV10-3, the J gene TRBJ2-3; 8 nucleotides match TRBD1. Material: CD4+ or CD8+ T cells sorted from blood, obtained in a trial of the OX40 agonist ivuxolimab. The clonotype originates from an adult with an advanced solid tumor such as melanoma, head and neck, liver or kidney cancer. The CDR3 protein is CAIRETGGTDTQYF. The CDR3 nucleotides read TGTGCCATCAGGGAGACAGGGGGCACAGATACGCAGTATTTT.